A selection of T cell receptor beta chains follows, all from one sample in a study of blood T cell repertoires in COVID-19. Generated by immunoSEQ multiplex PCR, the TCRdb table keeps only in-frame clones and is missing some. The sample has about 37,000 clones, 91% seen once. The source material was peripheral blood. These receptors came from a woman aged 80 or over with acute or convalescent COVID-19. The CDR3 runs from the conserved cysteine through the conserved F or W. A D gene is named only where the DNA matches it firmly. Some rows mark clone size as missing; the rest say once, few, many or name a class of expanded clone.

>TRBV12-3/TRBV12-4|.|TRBJ1-4|.
CASSAGRREKLFF
TGTGCCAGCAGTGCGGGACGGCGCGAAAAACTGTTTTTT
>TRBV10-3|.|TRBJ2-1|TRBD2
CAARESYGGGLSYNEQFF
TGTGCCGCCCGGGAGAGCTACGGGGGGGGACTCTCCTACAATGAGCAGTTCTTC
>TRBV15|medium-sized|TRBJ2-7|.
CATSRDPGGLDEQYF
TGTGCCACCAGCAGAGATCCCGGGGGGCTCGACGAGCAGTACTTC
>TRBV7-2|.|TRBJ1-5|.
CASSLAPHGQPQHF
TGTGCCAGCAGCTTAGCTCCCCACGGTCAGCCCCAGCATTTT
>TRBV3-1/TRBV3-2|.|TRBJ1-6|.
CASRRRQSQRGSPLHF
TGTGCCAGCCGCCGTAGACAGTCCCAAAGGGGATCACCCCTCCACTTT
>TRBV7-2|.|TRBJ2-3|TRBD2
CASSIPLAGGSDTQYF
TGTGCCAGCAGCATACCACTAGCGGGGGGGAGCGATACGCAGTATTTT
>TRBV9|.|TRBJ1-6|.
CASSVDPGFGSPLHF
TGTGCCAGCAGCGTAGATCCGGGTTTCGGATCACCCCTCCACTTT
>TRBV5-1|.|TRBJ1-2|TRBD1
CASSLRQGLYGYTF
TGCGCCAGCAGCCTTAGACAGGGGCTCTATGGCTACACCTTC
>TRBV3-1/TRBV3-2|.|TRBJ1-1|.
CASSQEGGGTEAFF
TGTGCCAGCAGCCAAGAGGGGGGGGGCACTGAAGCTTTCTTT
>TRBV4-3|.|TRBJ1-3|.
CASSQDQRTVGNTIYF
TGCGCCAGCAGCCAAGATCAGCGGACAGTTGGAAACACCATATATTTT
>TRBV2|.|TRBJ2-5|TRBD2
CASSEAIAGGRRETQYF
TGTGCCAGCAGTGAAGCAATAGCGGGGGGGCGTAGGGAGACCCAGTACTTC
>TRBV25-1|.|TRBJ1-4|.
CASSERTGYNEKLFF
TGTGCCAGCAGTGAACGAACAGGATACAATGAAAAACTGTTTTTT
>TRBV21-1|once|TRBJ2-2|.
CASSTNSGTDPNTGELFF
TGTGCCAGCAGCACCAATTCCGGGACAGACCCGAACACCGGGGAGCTGTTTTTT
>TRBV7-3|.|TRBJ2-2|TRBD2
CASSLVGTSIPGELFF
TGTGCCAGCAGCCTCGTCGGGACTAGCATCCCCGGGGAGCTGTTTTTT
>TRBV14|once|TRBJ2-3|TRBD2
CASSRGLAGAWGDTQYF
TGTGCCAGCAGCCGAGGACTAGCGGGGGCCTGGGGAGATACGCAGTATTTT
>TRBV4-1|.|TRBJ2-5|.
CASSGRGEETQYF
TGCGCCAGCAGCGGGCGGGGAGAAGAGACCCAGTACTTC
>TRBV5-1|once|TRBJ1-1|.
CASSLGDRYSSTEAFF
TGCGCCAGCAGCTTGGGAGACAGGTATTCGAGCACTGAAGCTTTCTTT
>TRBV6-5|.|TRBJ1-2|.
CASSYQGQHGYTF
TGTGCCAGCAGTTACCAGGGTCAGCATGGCTACACCTTC
>TRBV12-3/TRBV12-4|.|TRBJ1-6|.
CASSLPGSSPLHF
TGTGCCAGCAGTTTACCGGGATCTTCACCCCTCCACTTT
>TRBV5-1|.|TRBJ2-3|TRBD1
CASSPRQGAGTDTQYF
TGCGCCAGCAGCCCAAGACAGGGGGCAGGAACAGATACGCAGTATTTT
>TRBV5-1|.|TRBJ2-3|TRBD2
CASSLGLAASTDTQYF
TGCGCCAGCAGCTTGGGACTAGCGGCTAGCACAGATACGCAGTATTTT
>TRBV4-1|.|TRBJ1-2|.
CASSQAGQHGGYTF
TGCGCCAGCAGCCAAGCAGGACAGCATGGGGGCTACACCTTC
>TRBV6-6|.|TRBJ1-5|.
CASSYPGQNQPQHF
TGTGCCAGCAGTTACCCGGGTCAAAATCAGCCCCAGCATTTT
>TRBV6-5|.|TRBJ2-3|TRBD1
CASSLDRGTDTQYF
TGTGCCAGCAGTCTGGACAGGGGAACAGATACGCAGTATTTT
>TRBV7-3|.|TRBJ2-5|.
CASSPHLGAGETQYF
TGTGCCAGCAGCCCCCATCTGGGGGCAGGGGAGACCCAGTACTTC
>TRBV19|.|TRBJ1-3|.
CASSEQGRSGNTIYF
TGTGCCAGTAGCGAACAGGGCCGCTCTGGAAACACCATATATTTT
>TRBV18|.|TRBJ1-1|.
CASSGNVLEAFF
TGTGCCAGCTCAGGCAATGTGCTCGAAGCTTTCTTT
>TRBV7-2|.|TRBJ1-2|.
CASSLAGQLYGYTF
TGTGCCAGCAGCTTAGCAGGACAGCTCTATGGCTACACCTTC
>TRBV29-1|.|TRBJ2-1|TRBD1
CSVTSLQGANYNEQFF
TGCAGCGTGACAAGCTTACAGGGGGCTAACTACAATGAGCAGTTCTTC
>TRBV9|.|TRBJ2-5|.
CASSVGRSGQETQYF
TGTGCCAGCAGCGTGGGGCGGAGCGGGCAAGAGACCCAGTACTTC
>TRBV15|.|TRBJ1-2|.
CATSSTGWTYGYTF
TGTGCCACCAGCTCAACGGGGTGGACCTATGGCTACACCTTC
>TRBV29-1|.|TRBJ2-1|TRBD1
CSVDGTGTGGMQFF
TGCAGCGTTGACGGCACCGGGACAGGGGGCATGCAGTTCTTC
>TRBV6-4|.|TRBJ2-3|.
CASSPRQTSTDTQYF
TGTGCCAGCAGTCCTCGACAGACTAGCACAGATACGCAGTATTTT
>TRBV4-1|.|TRBJ2-3|.
CASSRQPSTDTQYF
TGCGCCAGCAGCCGACAGCCTAGCACAGATACGCAGTATTTT
>TRBV7-2|.|TRBJ1-6|TRBD1
CASSLARTGISPLHF
TGTGCCAGCAGCTTAGCTAGGACAGGGATTTCACCCCTCCACTTT
>TRBV10-3|.|TRBJ1-1|TRBD1
CAIDRGPNTEAFF
TGTGCCATTGACAGGGGACCGAACACTGAAGCTTTCTTT
>TRBV5-1|once|TRBJ2-2|.
CASTLLENTGELFF
TGCGCCAGCACCTTGCTAGAAAACACCGGGGAGCTGTTTTTT
>TRBV6-5|few|TRBJ1-3|TRBD1
CASIKQGTDTIYF
TGTGCCAGCATCAAACAGGGGACAGACACCATATATTTT
>TRBV11-2|.|TRBJ2-7|TRBD1
CASSRNRDSSYEQYF
TGTGCCAGCAGCAGAAACCGGGACAGCTCCTACGAGCAGTACTTC
>TRBV5-8|.|TRBJ2-5|TRBD1
CASSLVLGTGEETQYF
TGTGCCAGCAGCTTGGTATTAGGGACAGGGGAAGAGACCCAGTACTTC
>TRBV15|.|TRBJ2-5|.
CATSRDWRETQYF
TGTGCCACCAGCAGAGATTGGAGAGAGACCCAGTACTTC
>TRBV2|.|TRBJ1-4|.
CASSASGRVEKLFF
TGTGCCAGCAGTGCTAGCGGACGTGTTGAAAAACTGTTTTTT
>TRBV9|.|TRBJ1-1|.
CASSPRPPSWAITHTEAFF
TGTGCCAGCAGCCCCCGCCCGCCGAGTTGGGCGATAACCCACACTGAAGCTTTCTTT
>TRBV24-1|.|TRBJ2-1|.
CATSDAGTSQSSYNEQFF
TGTGCCACCAGTGACGCCGGGACATCCCAGAGCTCCTACAATGAGCAGTTCTTC
>TRBV7-9|.|TRBJ1-2|TRBD1
CASSLGQSNYGYTF
TGTGCCAGCAGCTTGGGACAGAGTAACTATGGCTACACCTTC
>TRBV4-2|.|TRBJ1-2|.
CASSSQGVDYGYTF
TGTGCCAGCAGCTCACAGGGTGTGGACTATGGCTACACCTTC
>TRBV30|.|TRBJ2-3|.
CAWSAGTDGDTQYF
TGTGCCTGGTCAGCCGGGACTGACGGAGATACGCAGTATTTT
>TRBV12-3/TRBV12-4|.|TRBJ1-4|.
CASSFVLGEKLFF
TGTGCCAGCAGTTTCGTACTCGGTGAAAAACTGTTTTTT
>TRBV5-1|.|TRBJ2-5|TRBD1
CASSFDRAEETQYF
TGCGCCAGCAGCTTCGACAGGGCGGAAGAGACCCAGTACTTC
>TRBV3-1/TRBV3-2|.|TRBJ2-3|.
CASSQQGADTQYF
TGTGCCAGCAGCCAACAGGGTGCAGATACGCAGTATTTT
>TRBV3-1/TRBV3-2|once|TRBJ2-5|.
CASRPRQQGAETQYF
TGTGCCAGCAGACCACGTCAACAGGGCGCAGAGACCCAGTACTTC
>TRBV7-2|once|TRBJ1-6|.
CASSLSGQRNSPLHF
TGTGCCAGCAGCTTAAGCGGACAGAGGAATTCACCCCTCCACTTT
>TRBV6-5|.|TRBJ2-7|TRBD1
CASSPGTGYEQYF
TGTGCCAGCAGTCCGGGGACAGGGTACGAGCAGTACTTC
>TRBV6-2/TRBV6-3|.|TRBJ1-2|.
CASSPQGRNYGYTF
TGTGCCAGCAGTCCCCAGGGGCGCAACTATGGCTACACCTTC
>TRBV28|.|TRBJ1-4|TRBD1
CASSFLNRGINEKLFF
TGTGCCAGCAGTTTCCTTAACAGGGGGATTAATGAAAAACTGTTTTTT